What follows describes a single T cell receptor beta chain. The antigen is undetermined. The data were produced by immunoSEQ multiplex PCR, yet TCRdb's version contains in-frame clones alone and is incomplete. The sample yields 30,000 to 35,000 clones, about four fifths seen once. This entry is derived from a study of T cell responses to AZD1222 COVID-19 vaccine. General observations from the study: Donors were chiefly white British, with a greater number of females, and clonal diversity was perhaps underestimated. Repertoire sampling was restricted to post-peak T cell response timepoints.

In germline, CDR1 is KGHSH, CDR2 LQKENI. The CDR3 extends over 12 amino acids. V was pared by 2 bases and J by 7 bases, with 6 bases between. The J gene is TRBJ2-1, the V gene TRBV18, with unresolved D. Here the sequenced sample was peripheral blood, taken 28 days after the second AZD1222 dose. This TCR was recovered from an adult who received the AZD1222 COVID-19 vaccine. CDR3 residues: CASSPGVNEQFF. CDR3 coding DNA: TGTGCCAGCTCACCAGGGGTGAATGAGCAGTTCTTC.